The present entry profiles one TCR beta chain with its context. Its specificity is unknown. Repertoires were generated with immunoSEQ multiplex PCR, while TCRdb's copy carries only in-frame clones and drops some. This sample has 70,000 to 90,000 clones; more than 75% occur once, and the top ten carry more than 9%. The germline gives CDR1 SGHVS, CDR2 FQNEAQ. The V gene lost 7 bases and the J gene lost 4 bases, with 16 bases spanning the gap. This CDR3 comprises 14 residues. The data originate from a study of T cells in localized non-small cell lung cancer. General study findings and limits: A median of about 58 of the top 100 tumor clones appeared in adjacent lung, which was paired and uninvolved. Uninvolved adjacent lung showed the highest T cell clonality, exceeding tumor. Because only a single region of the tumor was sequenced, heterogeneity remains possible. A raised T cell density in blood coincided with lengthier overall survival.

This specimen was peripheral blood, taken before any cancer treatment. The receptor's source is a female donor of 60 years or more with stage I lung adenocarcinoma. V gene TRBV7-8 combines with J gene TRBJ1-1, with D possibly being TRBD1 (6 bases). The chain's CDR3 is CASTYRGGATEAFF. DNA for the CDR3: TGTGCCAGCACCTACAGAGGGGGGGCCACTGAAGCTTTCTTT.